Each of the 32 T cell receptor beta chains below was sequenced from the same sample in a study of spatial heterogeneity in lung cancer. From the 5' RACE reads, TCRdb called clonotypes with MiXCR, one entry per CDR3 protein. The data hold approximately 11,000 distinct CDR3 sequences, with about 6.3% observed a single time. The time point denotes: sample taken at primary tumor resection. Frozen PBMC, nontumor lung or tumor provided whole RNA, which was sequenced unsorted. The sequenced sample was PBMCs, obtained at surgery. These receptors were taken from a male donor with early-stage non-small cell lung cancer.

To note about this clonotype: This beta chain is an off-target read within a library intended for alpha chains, so its frequency means little. V is TRBV7-6 and J is TRBJ1-5; TRBD1 matches 8 bases. Germline values: CDR1 SGHVS, CDR2 FNYEAQ. The CDR3 totals 16 residues. After removal of 1 base from V and 3 bases from J, the junction contained 5 bases not matched to a gene. The CDR3 sequence: CASSLEQGEVNQPQHF. DNA for the CDR3: TGTGCCAGCAGCTTAGAACAGGGGGAAGTCAATCAGCCCCAGCATTTT. The full variable domain, completed using reference TRBV7-6 and TRBJ1-5, is GAGVSQSPRYKVTKRGQDVALRCDPISGHVSLYWYRQALGQGPEFLTYFNYEAQQDKSGLPNDRFSAERPEGSISTLTIQRTEQRDSAMYRCASSLEQGEVNQPQHFGDGTRLSIL.

Ten or more counts support this clonotype. This beta chain slipped into a library made for alpha chains as a stray read, so its size is not meaningful. The chain combines TRBV6-5 with TRBJ2-3; TRBD1 might be the D (5 bases). This CDR3 has 15 residues. In germline, CDR1 is MNHEY, CDR2 SVGAGI. Trimming left V 4 bases short and J 0 bases short, with 11 bases between. The CDR3 nucleotides read TGTGCCAGCAGTTTGGCGCAGGGTAGCACAGATACGCAGTATTTT. Translated, it gives CASSLAQGSTDTQYF.

By share of the sample, this clonotype is medium-sized. This beta chain appears as a stray read in a library generated for alpha chains; its size is not informative. The chain couples TRBV28 to TRBJ2-5; 9 bases are a match to TRBD2. CDR1 is MDHEN and CDR2 is SYDVKM in the germline V gene. Unmatched junction bases numbered 8, after V lost 1 base and J lost 5 bases. This CDR3 spans 16 amino acids. The CDR3: CASSLLGGLASETQYF. For the CDR3, the DNA is TGTGCCAGCAGTTTATTAGGGGGACTAGCATCCGAGACCCAGTACTTC.

About this clonotype itself: Found in a library prepared for alpha chains, this beta chain is an off-target read, and its abundance has little meaning. J is TRBJ2-1 and V is TRBV7-2; TRBD2 matches 9 bases. The CDR3 is 16 amino acids. Germline trimming cut 3 bases from V and 2 bases from J; bases unmatched to any gene: 5. The V gene's germline CDR1 is SGHTA and CDR2 FQGNSA. CDR3 region: CASSFGLASTYNEQFF. The CDR3 bases are TGTGCCAGCAGCTTTGGACTAGCGAGTACCTACAATGAGCAGTTCTTC.

This clonotype is labeled medium-sized (0.01 to 0.1%). This beta chain appears as a stray read in a library generated for alpha chains; its size is not informative. J is TRBJ2-3 and V is TRBV28, with TRBD2 matching 11 bases. The CDR3 extends over 16 amino acids. Germline CDR1 reads MDHEN; CDR2 reads SYDVKM. Trimming at V came to 5 bases and at J to 4 bases, leaving 8 bases not matched to a gene. CDR3 loop: CASSPPGTSGSDTQYF. The CDR3 bases are TGTGCCAGCAGTCCCCCCGGGACTAGCGGCTCAGATACGCAGTATTTT.

Sample share makes this clonotype medium-sized. Since the library was made to target alpha chains, this beta chain is a stray read and its abundance is not meaningful. This rearrangement joins TRBV29-1 to TRBJ2-1; D call uncertain. Between the trimmed V and J ends, which lost 0 bases and 4 bases, there was a span of 1 base. The CDR3 consists of 11 residues. CDR1 is SQVTM and CDR2 is ANQGSEA in the germline V gene. CDR3 amino acids: CSVEEYNEQFF. The CDR3 coding sequence is TGCAGCGTTGAAGAGTACAATGAGCAGTTCTTC.

On this clonotype: The library was designed around alpha chains, so this beta chain is a stray read whose abundance carries little weight. The chain combines TRBV2 with TRBJ2-3; TRBD1 agrees at 8 bases. V lost 8 bases and J lost 4; bases outside the gene matches: 5. The CDR3 totals 13 residues. Germline assignment: CDR1 SNHLY and CDR2 FYNNEI. CDR3 loop: CASGRQGPDTQYF. Here the CDR3 DNA reads TGTGCCAGCGGACGACAGGGGCCAGATACGCAGTATTTT.

This clonotype was observed at least ten times. The library was prepared for alpha chains; this beta chain is a stray read, so its frequency means little. The chain employs TRBV27 and TRBJ1-2; D unresolved. Germline V CDR1 and CDR2: MNHEY, SMNVEV (reference sequence). V lost 5 bases, J lost 4 bases, and 17 bases lay in between. The CDR3 extends over 15 amino acids. CDR3 DNA: TGTGCCAGCAGTGTCGCCCCCTCTGATGGCTATGGCTACACCTTC. This gives the protein CASSVAPSDGYGYTF.

To note about this clonotype: In a library made to pick up alpha chains, this beta chain is a stray read with a size that means little. The chain combines TRBV30 with TRBJ2-7, with D tentatively TRBD1 (6 bases). In germline, CDR1 is GTSNPN, CDR2 SVGIG (reference sequence). There are 15 residues in the CDR3. V was shortened by 0 bases and J by 1 base, with 13 bases between the two germline ends. The CDR3 here is CAWSVGGIRSYEQYF. CDR3 DNA: TGTGCCTGGAGTGTTGGGGGCATCAGATCCTACGAGCAGTACTTC.

A remark on this clonotype: Since it is a stray read in a library aimed at alpha chains, this beta chain has a size that is not meaningful. This sequence joins TRBV6-2 or TRBV6-3 and TRBJ2-5, with D tentatively TRBD1 (6 bases). This CDR3 region has 13 residues. CDR1 and CDR2 (germline): MNHEY, SVGEGT. V lost 5 bases to trimming and J lost 7 bases, with 14 bases between them. CDR3 nucleotide sequence: TGTGCCAGCAGTGGGAACAGGGTCCGGACCCAGTACTTC. Translated, it gives CASSGNRVRTQYF.

This clonotype was recorded many times. The library was designed around alpha chains, so this beta chain is a stray read whose abundance carries little weight. The V and J genes are TRBV28 and TRBJ2-2; D perhaps matches TRBD2 (5 bases). Germline CDR1 MDHEN, CDR2 SYDVKM. The V gene lost 3 bases and the J gene lost 4 bases, with 6 bases spanning the gap. The CDR3 length is 13 residues. The CDR3 coding sequence is TGTGCCAGCAGTTTTACTAGCACCGGGGAGCTGTTTTTT. Its translation is CASSFTSTGELFF.

This clonotype has ten or more counts. A library prepared for alpha chains yielded this beta chain as an off-target read; its size is of little meaning. V usage is TRBV10-3 and J usage is TRBJ2-3, with D perhaps TRBD1 (6 bases). Germline V lookup: CDR1 ENHRY, CDR2 SYGVKD. The CDR3 sequence is 13 residues long. Trimming took off 7 bases at V and 0 bases at J, with 8 bases between the two ends. The CDR3 bases are TGTGCCATCAAAGGGGGAAGCACAGATACGCAGTATTTT. This encodes CAIKGGSTDTQYF.

There are many counts of this clonotype. This beta chain was picked up by a library intended for alpha chains and is off target, so its count carries little meaning. The chain couples TRBV29-1 to TRBJ2-5; TRBD1 aligns across 7 bases. The CDR3 consists of 14 residues. Germline CDR1 and CDR2: SQVTM and ANQGSEA. V shed 5 bases, J shed 4 bases, and the junction held 10 bases outside the gene matches. As DNA, the CDR3 is TGCAGCGTTCGGGACAGCCGGCGGCGAGAGACCCAGTACTTC. Protein sequence: CSVRDSRRRETQYF.

This clonotype rates as medium-sized (0.01 to 0.1%). The size of this beta chain means little, since it is a stray read in a library made for alpha chains. The chain is built from TRBV28 and TRBJ2-7, with D perhaps TRBD1 or TRBD2 (6 bases each). Germline loops: CDR1 MDHEN, CDR2 SYDVKM. V lost 6 bases and J 3 bases, leaving 15 bases between the germline ends. This CDR3 spans 14 amino acids. CDR3 sequence (DNA): TGTGCCAGCAGCACGCCAGGGGAGGTCTACGAGCAGTACTTC. This encodes CASSTPGEVYEQYF.

This clonotype was found a few times. A library made for alpha chains picked up this beta chain off target, so its size means little. The rearrangement uses TRBV20-1 and TRBJ1-1; D possibly corresponds to TRBD1 (6 bases). Germline CDR1 is DFQATT and CDR2 is SNEGSKA (reference sequence). Trimming stripped 0 bases from V and 6 bases from J, with 11 bases between. This CDR3 spans 13 amino acids. CDR3 sequence reads: CSAREGGAAEAFF. Here the CDR3 DNA reads TGCAGTGCTAGAGAAGGGGGGGCAGCTGAAGCTTTCTTT.

This clonotype has just a few counts. In a library made to pick up alpha chains, this beta chain is a stray read with a size that means little. The genes are TRBV12-3 or TRBV12-4 and TRBJ2-1; 8 bases match TRBD2. The CDR3 covers 14 residues. V lost 8 bases, J lost 4 bases, and 7 bases stayed unmatched. CDR3 sequence: CASHAAGGYNEQFF. As DNA, the CDR3 is TGTGCCAGCCACGCGGCGGGGGGTTACAATGAGCAGTTCTTC.

This clonotype showed up many times. This beta chain is an off-target read within a library intended for alpha chains, so its frequency means little. CDR3 sequence: CASSQDNSVSNEQFF. The CDR3 DNA sequence: TGCGCCAGCAGCCAGGACAACTCCGTAAGCAATGAGCAGTTCTTC. This sequence joins TRBV4-3 and TRBJ2-1; a weak D match, TRBD1 (5 bases). Trimming took 3 bases from V and 6 from J, leaving 15 bases between them. CDR3 length: 15 amino acids. In germline, CDR1 is LGHNA, CDR2 YSLEER.

This clonotype was found many times. This beta chain is a stray read from a library made for alpha chains; its abundance is not meaningful. This sequence joins TRBV2 and TRBJ2-5, with D perhaps TRBD1 (7 bases). Trimming took off 5 bases at V and 2 bases at J, with 12 bases between the two ends. In germline, CDR1 is SNHLY, CDR2 FYNNEI. The CDR3 has 14 residues. The CDR3 sequence: CASSLQGRQETQYF. The CDR3 nucleotides are TGTGCCAGCAGTTTACAGGGGAGGCAAGAGACCCAGTACTTC.

With regard to this clonotype: Little can be read into the size of this beta chain, an off-target read in a library designed for alpha chains. The rearrangement uses TRBV12-3 or TRBV12-4 and TRBJ2-1; 7 bases fit TRBD2. The CDR3 extends over 14 amino acids. With V trimmed by 7 bases and J by 3 bases, 6 bases remained unmatched. CDR3 bases: TGTGCCAGCACTAGTAGCGGGCGCTACAATGAGCAGTTCTTC. Amino acids: CASTSSGRYNEQFF.

By share of the sample, this clonotype is medium-sized. This beta chain is a stray sequence in a library constructed for alpha chains; its clone size is not meaningful. J is TRBJ1-5 and V is TRBV4-1; D call uncertain. CDR1 MGHRA and CDR2 YSYEKL come from the germline V gene. CDR3 size: 15 residues. V dropped 2 bases and J dropped 9 bases, with 17 bases sitting between them. The CDR3 loop is CASSQRIVHKGPQHF. The CDR3 nucleotides are TGCGCCAGCAGCCAACGTATAGTGCATAAAGGGCCCCAGCATTTT.

This clonotype was detected many times. For a library built for alpha chains, this beta chain is a stray read; little rests on its size. This sequence joins TRBV7-3 and TRBJ2-3, with D perhaps TRBD2 (7 bases). This CDR3 has 14 residues. CDR1 is SGHTA and CDR2 is FQGTGA in the germline V gene. The V end was cut by 2 bases, the J end by 4 bases, with 10 bases between. Here the CDR3 reads CASSLAGASDTQYF. In DNA, the CDR3 is TGTGCCAGCAGCTTAGCGGGGGCTTCAGATACGCAGTATTTT.

This clonotype was seen repeatedly, ten times or more. This beta chain represents an off-target read in a library built for alpha chains; its size is of limited meaning. The chain couples TRBV12-3 or TRBV12-4 to TRBJ1-2, with a weak D call TRBD1 (6 bases). The CDR3 is made up of 12 amino acids. V was pared by 5 bases and J by 8 bases, with 12 bases between. The CDR3 spells CASSRDTYGYTF. The CDR3 nucleotides read TGTGCCAGCAGTCGGGACACATACGGCTACACCTTC.

At least ten counts were recorded for this clonotype. A library prepared for alpha chains yielded this beta chain as an off-target read; its size is of little meaning. The genes are TRBV20-1 and TRBJ2-5; 8 bases are a match to TRBD2. CDR1 and CDR2 (germline): DFQATT, SNEGSKA (reference sequence). Unmatched junction bases numbered 5, after V lost 5 bases and J lost 6 bases. This CDR3 has 12 residues. CDR3 region: CSAAGTRQTQYF. The CDR3 nucleotides read TGCAGTGCTGCCGGGACTAGACAGACCCAGTACTTC.

This clonotype came up many times. This beta chain represents an off-target read in a library built for alpha chains; its size is of limited meaning. The chain joins TRBV6-1 to TRBJ2-2; the match to TRBD1 covers 10 bases. CDR3 size: 17 residues. Germline V gene data show CDR1 as MNHNS and CDR2 as SASEGT. J lost 4 bases, V lost 4 bases, and 9 bases had no gene match. The CDR3 loop is CASSANLGQGGTGELFF. In nucleotides, the CDR3 is TGTGCCAGCAGTGCGAATCTCGGACAGGGGGGCACCGGGGAGCTGTTTTTT.

By share, this clonotype counts as medium-sized. A library made for alpha chains picked up this beta chain off target, so its size means little. The chain links TRBV6-2 or TRBV6-3 to TRBJ1-5; D call uncertain. The V and J ends lost 1 base and 1 base respectively, with 8 bases between them. The CDR3 has 15 amino acids. Germline CDR1 reads MNHEY; CDR2 reads SVGEGT. The CDR3 protein is CASSYWARSNQPQHF. The CDR3 DNA reads TGTGCCAGCAGTTACTGGGCGAGGAGCAATCAGCCCCAGCATTTT.

A word on this clonotype: The library was prepared for alpha chains; this beta chain is a stray read, so its frequency means little. The chain combines TRBV14 with TRBJ2-1; D unclear. The CDR3 is 15 residues long. The germline gives CDR1 SGHDN, CDR2 FVKESK. Trimming took 1 base from V and 6 from J, leaving 13 bases between them. The CDR3 nucleotides are TGTGCCAGCAGCCAAGGGGAACGGGCACTCAATGAGCAGTTCTTC. This translates into CASSQGERALNEQFF.

Ten or more counts support this clonotype. This beta chain turned up in a library designed for alpha chains; as an off-target read, its abundance says little. DNA for the CDR3: TGTGCCAGCAGTTCTAGTACTAGCGGGAGACCAGATACGCAGTATTTT. Translation gives CASSSSTSGRPDTQYF. The chain couples TRBV6-2 or TRBV6-3 to TRBJ2-3; TRBD2 matches 11 bases. The CDR3 is 16 residues long. Germline V gene sequence: CDR1 MNHEY, CDR2 SVGEGT. V lost 4 bases, J lost 4 bases, and 7 bases stayed unmatched.

In this sample, this clonotype turned up many times. A library prepared for alpha chains yielded this beta chain as an off-target read; its size is of little meaning. The chain joins TRBV20-1 to TRBJ2-6; the D is unclear. The CDR3 runs to 15 residues. Germline V gene sequence: CDR1 DFQATT, CDR2 SNEGSKA (reference sequence). Trimming left V 6 bases short and J 0 bases short, with 12 bases between. CDR3 loop: CSARSFNSGANVLTF. The DNA for the CDR3 is TGCAGTGCCCGGAGCTTTAACTCTGGGGCCAACGTCCTGACTTTC.

In its sample, this clonotype was seen many times. For a library built for alpha chains, this beta chain is a stray read; little rests on its size. This chain joins TRBV20-1 and TRBJ2-7, with D possibly being TRBD1 (6 bases). The CDR3 is made up of 12 amino acids. The germline V gene encodes CDR1 DFQATT and CDR2 SNEGSKA (reference sequence). The V end was cut by 6 bases, the J end by 6 bases, with 15 bases between. CDR3 amino acids: CSANPGTSEQYF. The CDR3 bases are TGCAGTGCCAATCCCGGGACATCCGAGCAGTACTTC.

As to this clonotype: This beta chain is a stray read from a library made for alpha chains; its abundance is not meaningful. The chain combines TRBV3-1 with TRBJ1-1; D is undetermined. The CDR3 spans 13 residues. Per the germline V gene, CDR1 is LGHDT and CDR2 is YNNKEL (reference sequence). The V and J ends lost 4 bases and 0 bases respectively, with 6 bases between them. The CDR3 nucleotides are TGTGCCAGCAGCCCGGACCTGAACACTGAAGCTTTCTTT. It translates to CASSPDLNTEAFF.

With regard to this clonotype: Because this beta chain is a stray read in a library intended to capture alpha chains, its abundance should not be given much weight. The chain has TRBV7-3 and TRBJ2-2; 8 nucleotides match TRBD1. V shed 3 bases, J shed 5 bases, and the junction held 8 bases outside the gene matches. The germline V gene has CDR1 SGHTA and CDR2 FQGTGA. The CDR3 runs 16 residues. For the CDR3, the DNA is TGTGCCAGCAGCTTCACAGGGGGACTGAGGACCGGGGAGCTGTTTTTT. Amino acid sequence: CASSFTGGLRTGELFF.

The sample holds many counts of this clonotype. This beta chain is a stray read from a library made for alpha chains; its abundance is not meaningful. This chain links TRBV5-1 with TRBJ2-1; TRBD1 matches 9 bases. From germline, CDR1 is SGHRS and CDR2 YFSETQ. This CDR3 spans 12 amino acids. The V segment lost 6 bases and the J segment 9 bases; nucleotides outside the gene matches: 4. The CDR3 protein is CASNGQGTEQFF. The CDR3 nucleotides are TGCGCCAGCAACGGACAGGGGACTGAGCAGTTCTTC.